A single sample is the source of the 3 T cell receptor beta chains below, sequenced in a study of cytomegalovirus exposure and HLA in healthy donors. The PCR had 60 Vbeta and 13 Jbeta primers. TCRdb's copy holds only in-frame clones and misses some; the assay was immunoSEQ multiplex PCR. The sample includes 100,000 to 120,000 clones, around 73% of them seen just once. The sequenced material came from PBMCs. These receptors all stem from a woman aged 25 to 39 in good health and CMV-seropositive.

The chain recombines TRBV16 with TRBJ2-5; D unclear. Looked up from germline, CDR1 is KGHSY and CDR2 is FQNENV. The CDR3 consists of 12 residues. The ends were cut back, 0 bases at V and 4 bases at J, with 3 bases in the middle. The CDR3 is CASSQSRETQYF. The CDR3, as DNA: TGTGCCAGCAGCCAATCTCGAGAGACCCAGTACTTC.

The rearrangement links TRBV2 to TRBJ2-7, with 9 bases aligning to TRBD1. The CDR3 runs 14 residues. CDR1 and CDR2 from the germline V gene are SNHLY and FYNNEI. Unmatched junction bases numbered 3, after V lost 6 bases and J lost 0 bases. The CDR3: CASRGTGSSYEQYF. CDR3 DNA: TGTGCCAGCAGGGGGACAGGGAGCTCCTACGAGCAGTACTTC.

The chain is built from TRBV5-6 and TRBJ1-6; no clear D gene. The V end was cut by 0 bases, the J end by 0 bases, with 7 bases between. CDR1 is SGHDT and CDR2 is YYEEEE in the germline V gene. The length of the CDR3 is 16 residues. CDR3 DNA sequence: TGTGCCAGCAGCTTGGATCCCAGCTCCTATAATTCACCCCTCCACTTT. Its protein product is CASSLDPSSYNSPLHF.